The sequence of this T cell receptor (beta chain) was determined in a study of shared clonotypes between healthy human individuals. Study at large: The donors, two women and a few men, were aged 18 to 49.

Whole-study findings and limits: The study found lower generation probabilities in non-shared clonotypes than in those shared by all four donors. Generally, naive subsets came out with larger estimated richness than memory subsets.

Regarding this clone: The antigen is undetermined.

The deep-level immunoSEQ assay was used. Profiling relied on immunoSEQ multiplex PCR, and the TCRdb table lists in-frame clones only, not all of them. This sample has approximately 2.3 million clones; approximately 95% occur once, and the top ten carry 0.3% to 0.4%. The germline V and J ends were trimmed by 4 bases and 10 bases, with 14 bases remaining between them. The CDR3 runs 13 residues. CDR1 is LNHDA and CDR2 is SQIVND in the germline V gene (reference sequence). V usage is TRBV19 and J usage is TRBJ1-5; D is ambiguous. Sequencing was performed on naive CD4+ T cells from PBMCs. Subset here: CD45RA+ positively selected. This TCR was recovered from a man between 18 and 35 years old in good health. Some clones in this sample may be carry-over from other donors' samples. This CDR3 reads CASSTLGGSPQHF. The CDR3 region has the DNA TGTGCCAGTAGTACCCTGGGCGGGAGTCCCCAGCATTTT. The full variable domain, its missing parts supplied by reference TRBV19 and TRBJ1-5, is DGGITQSPKYLFRKEGQNVTLSCEQNLNHDAMYWYRQDPGQGLRLIYYSQIVNDFQKGDIAEGYSVSREKKESFPLTVTSAQKNPTAFYLCASSTLGGSPQHFGDGTRLSIL.